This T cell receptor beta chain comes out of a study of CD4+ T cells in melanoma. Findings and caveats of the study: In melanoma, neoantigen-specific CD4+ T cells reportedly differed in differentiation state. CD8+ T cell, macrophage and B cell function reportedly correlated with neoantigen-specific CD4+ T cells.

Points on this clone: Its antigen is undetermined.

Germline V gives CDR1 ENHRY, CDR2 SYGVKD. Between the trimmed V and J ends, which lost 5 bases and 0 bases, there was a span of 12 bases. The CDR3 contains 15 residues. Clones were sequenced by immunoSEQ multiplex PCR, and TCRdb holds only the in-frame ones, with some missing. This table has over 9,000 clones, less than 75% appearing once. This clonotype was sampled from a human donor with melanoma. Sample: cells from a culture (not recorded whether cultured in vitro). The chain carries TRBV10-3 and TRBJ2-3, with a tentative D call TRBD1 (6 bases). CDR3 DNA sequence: TGTGCCATCAGTCGGGGACAATTCAGCACAGATACGCAGTATTTT. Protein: CAISRGQFSTDTQYF.